The 20 T cell receptor beta chains presented below share a single source sample, sequenced in a study of blood T cell repertoires in COVID-19. The method was immunoSEQ multiplex PCR; TCRdb's version includes in-frame clones alone and lacks a portion of them. This table holds some 250,000 clones, about 87% found once. Material for sequencing was peripheral blood. Every receptor here comes from a woman aged 55 to 70 with COVID-19, enrolled during active disease.

This sequence joins TRBV4-1 and TRBJ1-4; no reliable D call. CDR1 and CDR2 (germline): MGHRA, YSYEKL. The CDR3 consists of 16 residues. The V end was cut by 0 bases, the J end by 0 bases, with 8 bases between. The CDR3 DNA is TGCGCCAGCAGCCAAGATTCTATAGCAACTAATGAAAAACTGTTTTTT. Translating it yields CASSQDSIATNEKLFF.

This sequence joins TRBV14 and TRBJ2-7; a possible D gene is TRBD1 (5 bases). V lost 0 bases and J 7 bases, leaving 10 bases between the germline ends. The CDR3 sequence is 13 residues long. Per the germline V gene, CDR1 is SGHDN and CDR2 is FVKESK. CDR3 sequence (DNA): TGTGCCAGCAGCCAAGATCGCAGGGTGGAGCAGTACTTC. This translates into CASSQDRRVEQYF.

The gene calls are TRBV28 and TRBJ2-3; TRBD2 agrees at 7 bases. Germline V gives CDR1 MDHEN, CDR2 SYDVKM. This CDR3 contains 15 residues. Trimming removed 3 bases from V and 6 bases from J; junction bases left unmatched: 9. CDR3 loop: CASSLTGGRRDTQYF. The CDR3 DNA follows: TGTGCCAGCAGTTTGACGGGAGGCCGGAGGGATACGCAGTATTTT.

V gene TRBV19 combines with J gene TRBJ2-1; D gene uncertain. The germline V gene has CDR1 LNHDA and CDR2 SQIVND (reference sequence). V lost 1 base and J 5 bases, leaving 12 bases between the germline ends. This CDR3 contains 15 residues. This chain's CDR3 is CASSIVHGSNNEQFF. CDR3 bases: TGTGCCAGTAGTATAGTTCACGGGTCCAACAATGAGCAGTTCTTC.

The chain is built from TRBV7-2 and TRBJ2-5; perhaps TRBD2 as D (6 bases). The V gene lost 0 bases and the J gene lost 5 bases, with 13 bases spanning the gap. Germline V gives CDR1 SGHTA, CDR2 FQGNSA. This CDR3 has 15 residues. CDR3 coding DNA: TGTGCCAGCAGCTTAGCTCGGGGGACCTTTGAGACCCAGTACTTC. It encodes CASSLARGTFETQYF. Using reference TRBV7-2 and TRBJ2-5 for the parts outside the CDR3, the full variable domain is GAGVSQSPSNKVTEKGKDVELRCDPISGHTALYWYRQSLGQGLEFLIYFQGNSAPDKSGLPSDRFSAERTGGSVSTLTIQRTQQEDSAVYLCASSLARGTFETQYFGPGTRLLVL.

This clone was counted a few times. The CDR3 loop reads CASSLEHSAKNIQYF. The CDR3 DNA follows: TGTGCCAGCAGTTTAGAGCACTCGGCCAAAAACATTCAGTACTTC. V gene TRBV28 combines with J gene TRBJ2-4; D gene ambiguous. The germline gives CDR1 MDHEN, CDR2 SYDVKM. V shed 2 bases and J shed 1 base, with 9 bases lying between them. The CDR3 runs to 15 residues.

The chain joins TRBV7-3 to TRBJ2-1; weak D call: TRBD1 (6 bases). The CDR3 loop spans 15 amino acids. Germline-derived CDR1 and CDR2 are SGHTA and FQGTGA. V was shortened by 5 bases and J by 4 bases, with 15 bases between the two germline ends. The DNA for the CDR3 is TGTGCCAGCAGCCCCCAGGGGATAGGGTACAATGAGCAGTTCTTC. Protein: CASSPQGIGYNEQFF. Filled out from reference TRBV7-3 and TRBJ2-1, the complete variable domain reads GAGVSQTPSNKVTEKGKYVELRCDPISGHTALYWYRQSLGQGPEFLIYFQGTGAADDSGLPNDRFFAVRPEGSVSTLKIQRTERGDSAVYLCASSPQGIGYNEQFFGPGTRLTVL.

The gene calls are TRBV19 and TRBJ2-3, with 13 bases lining up with TRBD2. The ends lost 8 bases at V and 5 bases at J; junction bases unmatched: 1. This CDR3 region has 13 residues. Germline V gives CDR1 LNHDA, CDR2 SQIVND (reference sequence). CDR3 loop: CASGLAGEDTQYF. The CDR3 coding sequence is TGTGCCAGTGGACTAGCGGGGGAAGATACGCAGTATTTT.

This rearrangement joins TRBV6-2 or TRBV6-3 to TRBJ2-7, with TRBD2 identical over 10 bases. In germline, CDR1 is MNHEY, CDR2 SVGEGT. J gave up 0 bases and V 3 bases, and 11 bases lay outside the gene matches. The CDR3 runs to 18 residues. CDR3: CASSYKTSGPYTSYEQYF. The CDR3 DNA reads as TGTGCCAGCAGTTATAAGACTAGCGGGCCATACACCTCCTACGAGCAGTACTTC.

J is TRBJ2-5 and V is TRBV7-2, with TRBD2 matching over 8 bases. Germline loops: CDR1 SGHTA, CDR2 FQGNSA. J was trimmed by 5 bases and V by 5 bases; bases with no gene match: 13. The CDR3 runs to 16 residues. The CDR3 DNA sequence: TGTGCCAGCAGCCCCTCTCGGGGGGGGAGATGGGAGACCCAGTACTTC. Protein product: CASSPSRGGRWETQYF. The full variable domain, in which reference TRBV7-2 and TRBJ2-5 provide the parts outside the CDR3, is GAGVSQSPSNKVTEKGKDVELRCDPISGHTALYWYRQSLGQGLEFLIYFQGNSAPDKSGLPSDRFSAERTGGSVSTLTIQRTQQEDSAVYLCASSPSRGGRWETQYFGPGTRLLVL.

The gene calls are TRBV18 and TRBJ2-7, with 7 bases aligning to TRBD2. This CDR3 spans 16 amino acids. Per the germline V gene, CDR1 is KGHSH and CDR2 is LQKENI. Losses at the gene ends were 2 bases for V and 6 bases for J; bases not matched to a gene: 13. The CDR3 protein is CASSPVSSGPAGEQYF. The CDR3 coding sequence is TGTGCCAGCTCACCAGTCTCTAGCGGACCGGCGGGCGAGCAGTACTTC.

The chain couples TRBV5-1 to TRBJ2-5; 7 nucleotides match TRBD2. Germline lookup yields CDR1 SGHRS and CDR2 YFSETQ. V shed 3 bases and J 3 bases; nucleotides not matched to a gene: 8. The CDR3 spans 15 residues. The CDR3 reads CASSSDASGEETQYF. The CDR3 nucleotides read TGCGCCAGCAGCTCCGACGCTAGCGGAGAAGAGACCCAGTACTTC.

V gene TRBV6-1 combines with J gene TRBJ1-2; D not certain. The CDR3 has 15 residues. Per the germline V gene, CDR1 is MNHNS and CDR2 is SASEGT. V shed 2 bases and J shed 4 bases, with 14 bases lying between them. The CDR3 nucleotides read TGTGCCAGCAGTGAAATCGGGGTCCCTAGCTATGGCTACACCTTC. Translating gives CASSEIGVPSYGYTF.

This clone occurred a few times. The chain links TRBV13 to TRBJ2-7; 8 bases agree with TRBD2. The J segment lost 0 bases and the V segment lost 5 bases, leaving 9 bases of the junction unmatched. The length of the CDR3 is 16 residues. Germline V gene data show CDR1 as PRHDT and CDR2 as FYEKMQ (reference sequence). As DNA, the CDR3 is TGTGCCAGCAGCCGCGGACTAGCCGGGAGCTCCTACGAGCAGTACTTC. Translated, it gives CASSRGLAGSSYEQYF.

This sequence joins TRBV4-2 and TRBJ2-3, with a possible D match to TRBD2 (6 bases). Per germline, CDR1 LGHNA and CDR2 YNFKEQ. Trimming took 2 bases from V and 1 from J, leaving 13 bases between them. This CDR3 region has 16 residues. Written as DNA, the CDR3 is TGTGCCAGCAGCCAACAGCGCGGCGGGGGCACAGATACGCAGTATTTT. Amino acid sequence: CASSQQRGGGTDTQYF.

This clone was recorded only once. For the CDR3, the DNA is TGTGCCAGCTCGAGGCCTCTTGGAAACACCATATATTTT. It codes for CASSRPLGNTIYF. This chain uses TRBV28 with TRBJ1-3; D is undetermined. V lost 8 bases, J lost 3 bases, and 11 bases lay in between. The germline CDR1 and CDR2 sequences are MDHEN and SYDVKM. The CDR3 has 13 residues.

The chain is built from TRBV19 and TRBJ2-7; 12 nucleotides align to TRBD2. Germline trimming cut 7 bases from V and 3 bases from J; bases unmatched to any gene: 4. This CDR3 region has 14 residues. Germline loops: CDR1 LNHDA, CDR2 SQIVND (reference sequence). The CDR3: CASTQTSGGYEQYF. The DNA of the CDR3 is TGTGCCAGTACCCAGACTAGCGGGGGCTACGAGCAGTACTTC.

J is TRBJ2-1 and V is TRBV5-1; 8 bases line up with TRBD2. The CDR3 covers 15 residues. Germline V gene lookup returns CDR1 SGHRS and CDR2 YFSETQ. With V trimmed by 1 base and J by 5 bases, 5 bases remained unmatched. The CDR3 DNA follows: TGCGCCAGCAGCTTGAGGATAGCGGGGCACAATGAGCAGTTCTTC. Translation gives CASSLRIAGHNEQFF.

This sequence joins TRBV2 and TRBJ1-4, with TRBD1 matching 7 bases. Unmatched junction bases numbered 10, after V lost 7 bases and J lost 8 bases. Germline lookup yields CDR1 SNHLY and CDR2 FYNNEI. This CDR3 spans 14 amino acids. Here the CDR3 DNA reads TGTGCCAGCATCGGAAGGGGGCGCCGAGAAAAACTGTTTTTT. This encodes CASIGRGRREKLFF.

Concerning this clone itself: One base away lies a much larger clone, so this may be a sequencing read error. The sample carries other DNA sequences with the same CDR3. This chain joins TRBV10-3 and TRBJ1-1, with TRBD1 matching over 9 bases. The junction had 1 base not matched to a gene; V was cut back by 6 bases and J by 2 bases. Looked up from germline, CDR1 is ENHRY and CDR2 is SYGVKD. CDR3 length: 13 residues. The CDR3 sequence is CAIRDRGNTEAFF. The CDR3, as DNA: TGTGCCATCAGGGACAGGGGCAACACTGAAGCTTTCTTT.